The present entry profiles one T cell receptor (beta chain) with its context. What it binds is not known. This sample is drawn from a study of CD8+CD57+ T cells in acquired aplastic anemia. Study details: Isolated CD4+ and CD8+ cells, once sorted, yielded DNA averaging about 3 ug.

Profiles of TCR beta VDJ and CDR3 were generated from a genomic DNA template. MiXCR was run by TCRdb on the reads, yielding one entry per CDR3 protein. This sample has about 98,000 distinct CDR3 sequences, with 65% to 70% found just once. CDR1 and CDR2 (germline): SEHNR, FQNEAQ (reference sequence). Trimming took off 7 bases at V and 10 bases at J, with 22 bases between the two ends. The CDR3 is made up of 14 amino acids. Overall study findings and caveats: No significant patient-versus-control difference appeared in CD8+ Simpson's diversity. Found in both controls and patients were some 30 CD8+ CDR3 sequences.

It was patients with CD8+CD57+ cell expansion by flow cytometry who were chosen for sequencing. No therapy had been given to the patients at the time of blood sampling. This sequence joins TRBV7-9 and TRBJ1-1; D perhaps matches TRBD1 (5 bases). The sequenced material came from sorted CD4+, CD8+, or CD8+CD57+ T cells (not recorded which) from PBMCs. The TCR was taken from a human donor with aplastic anemia. CDR3 bases: TGTGCCAGCACCCCCCGGCCGGGGGAGGTGGTAGCTTTCTTT. Its translation: CASTPRPGEVVAFF.